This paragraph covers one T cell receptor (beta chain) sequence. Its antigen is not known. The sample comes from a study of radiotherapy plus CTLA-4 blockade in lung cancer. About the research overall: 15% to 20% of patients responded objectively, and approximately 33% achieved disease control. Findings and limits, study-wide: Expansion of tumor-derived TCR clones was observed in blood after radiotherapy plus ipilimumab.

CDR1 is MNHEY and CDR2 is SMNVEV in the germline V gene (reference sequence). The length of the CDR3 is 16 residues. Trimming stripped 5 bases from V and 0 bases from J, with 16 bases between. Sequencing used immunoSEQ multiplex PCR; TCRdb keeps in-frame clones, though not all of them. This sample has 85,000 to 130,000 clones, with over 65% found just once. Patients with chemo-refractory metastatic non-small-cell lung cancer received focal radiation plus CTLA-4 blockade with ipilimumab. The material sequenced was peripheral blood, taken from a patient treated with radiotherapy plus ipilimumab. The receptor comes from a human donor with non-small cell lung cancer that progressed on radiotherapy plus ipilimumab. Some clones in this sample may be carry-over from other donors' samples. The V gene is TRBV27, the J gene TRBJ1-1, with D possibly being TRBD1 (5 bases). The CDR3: CASSPPLGHLNTEAFF. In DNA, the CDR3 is TGTGCCAGCAGTCCCCCCCTCGGACACTTGAACACTGAAGCTTTCTTT.